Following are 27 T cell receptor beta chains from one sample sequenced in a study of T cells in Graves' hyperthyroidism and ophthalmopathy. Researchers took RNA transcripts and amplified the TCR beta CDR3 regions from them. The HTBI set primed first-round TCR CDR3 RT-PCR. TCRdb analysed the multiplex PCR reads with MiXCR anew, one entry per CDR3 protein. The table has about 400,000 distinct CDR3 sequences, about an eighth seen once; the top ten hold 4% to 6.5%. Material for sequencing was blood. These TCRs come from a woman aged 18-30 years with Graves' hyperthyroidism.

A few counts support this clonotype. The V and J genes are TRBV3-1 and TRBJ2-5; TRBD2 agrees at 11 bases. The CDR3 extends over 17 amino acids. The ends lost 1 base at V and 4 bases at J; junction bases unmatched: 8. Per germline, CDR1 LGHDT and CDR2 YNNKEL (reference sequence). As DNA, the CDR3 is TGTGCCAGCAGCCAAGGGTTAGCGGGAGGGGGCGGAGAGACCCAGTACTTC. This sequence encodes CASSQGLAGGGGETQYF.

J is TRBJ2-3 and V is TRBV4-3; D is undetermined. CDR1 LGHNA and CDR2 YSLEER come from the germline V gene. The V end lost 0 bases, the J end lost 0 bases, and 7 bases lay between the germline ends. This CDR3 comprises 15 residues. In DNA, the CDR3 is TGCGCCAGCAGCCAAGAGGGAAGGAGCACAGATACGCAGTATTTT. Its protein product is CASSQEGRSTDTQYF.

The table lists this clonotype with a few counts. The CDR3 is CASSRLDRQGGGGYTF. The CDR3 coding sequence is TGTGCCAGCAGCCGCCTTGATAGACAGGGGGGTGGAGGCTACACCTTC. The rearrangement uses TRBV3-1 and TRBJ1-2; 9 bases line up with TRBD1. Germline V CDR1 and CDR2: LGHDT, YNNKEL (reference sequence). The CDR3 is 16 residues long. After removal of 4 bases from V and 8 bases from J, the junction contained 14 bases not matched to a gene.

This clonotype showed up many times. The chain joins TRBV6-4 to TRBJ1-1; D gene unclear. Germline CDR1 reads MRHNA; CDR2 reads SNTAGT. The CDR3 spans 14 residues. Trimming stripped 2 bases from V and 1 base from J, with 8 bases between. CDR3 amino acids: CASSDPPKNTEAFF. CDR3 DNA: TGTGCCAGCAGTGACCCTCCGAAGAACACTGAAGCTTTCTTT.

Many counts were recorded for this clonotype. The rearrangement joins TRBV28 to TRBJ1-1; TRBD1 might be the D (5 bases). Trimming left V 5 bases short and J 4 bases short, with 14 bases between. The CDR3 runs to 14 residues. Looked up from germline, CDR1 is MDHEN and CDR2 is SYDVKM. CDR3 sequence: CASSRFGGSTEAFF. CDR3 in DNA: TGTGCCAGCAGTCGATTCGGGGGGAGCACTGAAGCTTTCTTT.

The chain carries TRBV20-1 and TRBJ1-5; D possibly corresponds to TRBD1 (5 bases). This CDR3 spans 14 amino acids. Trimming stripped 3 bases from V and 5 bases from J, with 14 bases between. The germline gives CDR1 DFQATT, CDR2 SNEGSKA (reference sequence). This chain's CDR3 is CSASWQGKDQPQHF. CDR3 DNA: TGCAGTGCTAGCTGGCAGGGTAAAGATCAGCCCCAGCATTTT.

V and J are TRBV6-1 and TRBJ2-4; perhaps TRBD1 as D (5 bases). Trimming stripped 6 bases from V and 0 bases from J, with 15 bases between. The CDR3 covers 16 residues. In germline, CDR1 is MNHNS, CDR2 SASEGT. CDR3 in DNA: TGTGCCAGCAGCACCCCGACAGACCTAGCCAAAAACATTCAGTACTTC. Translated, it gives CASSTPTDLAKNIQYF.

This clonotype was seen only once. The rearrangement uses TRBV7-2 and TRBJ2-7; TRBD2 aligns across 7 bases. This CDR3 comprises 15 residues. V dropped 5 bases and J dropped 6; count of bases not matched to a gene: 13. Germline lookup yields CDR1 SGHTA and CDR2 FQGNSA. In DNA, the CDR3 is TGTGCCAGCAGCCCGCGCGGGGGAATGTTGGTCGAGCAGTACTTC. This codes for CASSPRGGMLVEQYF.

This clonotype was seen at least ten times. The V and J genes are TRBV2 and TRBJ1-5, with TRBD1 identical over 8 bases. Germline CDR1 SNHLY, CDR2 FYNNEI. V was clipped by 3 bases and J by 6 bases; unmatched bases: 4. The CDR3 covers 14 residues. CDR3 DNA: TGTGCCAGCAGTGATGGGACAGGCACTCAGCCCCAGCATTTT. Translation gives CASSDGTGTQPQHF.

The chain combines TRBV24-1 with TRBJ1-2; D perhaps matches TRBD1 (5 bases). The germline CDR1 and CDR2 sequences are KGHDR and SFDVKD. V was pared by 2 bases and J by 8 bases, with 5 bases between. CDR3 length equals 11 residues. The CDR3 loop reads CATSDWGGYTF. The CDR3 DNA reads TGTGCCACCAGTGATTGGGGCGGCTACACCTTC.

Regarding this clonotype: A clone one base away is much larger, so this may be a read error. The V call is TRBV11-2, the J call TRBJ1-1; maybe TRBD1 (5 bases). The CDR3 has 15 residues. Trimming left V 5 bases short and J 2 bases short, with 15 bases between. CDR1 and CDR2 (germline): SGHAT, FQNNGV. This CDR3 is CASSPSPGSNTEAFF. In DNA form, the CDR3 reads TGTGCCAGCAGCCCCAGTCCAGGGTCTAACACTGAAGCTTTCTTT.

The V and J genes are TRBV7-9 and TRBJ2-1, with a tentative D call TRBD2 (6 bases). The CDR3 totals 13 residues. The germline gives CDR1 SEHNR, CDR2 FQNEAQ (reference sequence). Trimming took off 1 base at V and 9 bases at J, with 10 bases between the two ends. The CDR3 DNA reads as TGTGCCAGCAGCTTAGGGTTGGAGGGTGAGCAGTTCTTC. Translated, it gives CASSLGLEGEQFF.

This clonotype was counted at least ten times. CDR3 DNA sequence: TGCAGTGCTAGGGGACCAGTGTCAGATACGCAGTATTTT. This sequence encodes CSARGPVSDTQYF. V gene TRBV20-1 combines with J gene TRBJ2-3; D tentatively reads TRBD1 or TRBD2 (5 bases each). V was trimmed by 3 bases and J by 4 bases, leaving 11 bases between them. Germline CDR1 DFQATT, CDR2 SNEGSKA (reference sequence). This CDR3 has 13 amino acids.

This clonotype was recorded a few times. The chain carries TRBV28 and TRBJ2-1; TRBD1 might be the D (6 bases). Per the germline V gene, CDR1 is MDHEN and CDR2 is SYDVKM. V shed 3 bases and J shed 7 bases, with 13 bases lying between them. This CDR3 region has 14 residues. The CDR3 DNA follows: TGTGCCAGCAGTTTTCTCCCGGACAGAAATGAGCAGTTCTTC. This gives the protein CASSFLPDRNEQFF.

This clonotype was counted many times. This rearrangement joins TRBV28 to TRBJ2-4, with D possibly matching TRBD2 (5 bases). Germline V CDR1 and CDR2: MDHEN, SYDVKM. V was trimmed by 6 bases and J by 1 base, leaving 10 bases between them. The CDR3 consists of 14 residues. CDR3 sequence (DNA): TGTGCCAGCAGACTAGGTTGGGCCAAAAACATTCAGTACTTC. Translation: CASRLGWAKNIQYF.

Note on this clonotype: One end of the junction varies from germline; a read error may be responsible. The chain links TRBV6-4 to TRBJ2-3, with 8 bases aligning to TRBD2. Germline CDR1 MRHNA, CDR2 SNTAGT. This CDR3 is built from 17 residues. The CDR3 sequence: CAGSKSGSSWGTDTQYF. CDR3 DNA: TGTGCCGGCAGTAAGAGCGGGAGTTCTTGGGGCACAGATACGCAGTATTTT.

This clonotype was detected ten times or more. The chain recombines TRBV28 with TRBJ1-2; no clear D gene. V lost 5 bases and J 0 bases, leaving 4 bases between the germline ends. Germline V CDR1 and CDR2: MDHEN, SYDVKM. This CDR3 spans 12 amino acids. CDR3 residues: CASSRSNYGYTF. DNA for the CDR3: TGTGCCAGCAGTAGGTCTAACTATGGCTACACCTTC.

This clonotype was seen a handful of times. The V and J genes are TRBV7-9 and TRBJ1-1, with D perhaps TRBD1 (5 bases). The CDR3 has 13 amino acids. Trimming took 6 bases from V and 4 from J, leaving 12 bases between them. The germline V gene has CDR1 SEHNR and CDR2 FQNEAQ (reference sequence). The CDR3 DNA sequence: TGTGCCAGCAGACCCGGGGGGGGCACTGAAGCTTTCTTT. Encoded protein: CASRPGGGTEAFF.

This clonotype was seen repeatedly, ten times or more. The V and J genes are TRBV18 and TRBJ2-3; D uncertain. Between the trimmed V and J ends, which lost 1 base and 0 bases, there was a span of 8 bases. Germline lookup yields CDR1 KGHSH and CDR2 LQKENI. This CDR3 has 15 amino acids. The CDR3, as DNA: TGTGCCAGCTCACCACGTCCCGGGAGCACAGATACGCAGTATTTT. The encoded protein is CASSPRPGSTDTQYF.

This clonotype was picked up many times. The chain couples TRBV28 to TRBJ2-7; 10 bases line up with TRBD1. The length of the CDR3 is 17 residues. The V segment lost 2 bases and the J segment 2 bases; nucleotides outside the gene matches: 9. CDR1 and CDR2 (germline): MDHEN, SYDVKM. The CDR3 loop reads CASSLGGQGPRTYEQYF. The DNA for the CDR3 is TGTGCCAGCAGTTTAGGGGGACAGGGGCCCAGAACCTACGAGCAGTACTTC.

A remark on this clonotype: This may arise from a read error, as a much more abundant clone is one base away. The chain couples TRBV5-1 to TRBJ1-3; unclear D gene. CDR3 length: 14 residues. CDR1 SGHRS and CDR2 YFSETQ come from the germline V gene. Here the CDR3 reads CASSLEASGDTIYF. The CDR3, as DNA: TGCGCCAGCAGCTTGGAGGCCTCTGGAGACACCATATATTTT.

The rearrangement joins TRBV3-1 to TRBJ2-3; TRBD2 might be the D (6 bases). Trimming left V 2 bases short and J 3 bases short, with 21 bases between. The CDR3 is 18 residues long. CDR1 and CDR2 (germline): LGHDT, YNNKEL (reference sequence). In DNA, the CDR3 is TGTGCCAGCAGCCAAACATCATTGGACTGGAGGGTAACAGATACGCAGTATTTT. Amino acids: CASSQTSLDWRVTDTQYF.

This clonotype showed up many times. The CDR3 DNA is TGTGCCACTGGCGACAGCGGGAGTGGCACAGATACGCAGTATTTT. It yields the protein CATGDSGSGTDTQYF. The V gene is TRBV27, the J gene TRBJ2-3, with 8 bases matching TRBD2. Trimming took 10 bases from V and 1 from J; bases not matched to a gene: 10. The germline V gene encodes CDR1 MNHEY and CDR2 SMNVEV (reference sequence). The CDR3 runs to 15 residues.

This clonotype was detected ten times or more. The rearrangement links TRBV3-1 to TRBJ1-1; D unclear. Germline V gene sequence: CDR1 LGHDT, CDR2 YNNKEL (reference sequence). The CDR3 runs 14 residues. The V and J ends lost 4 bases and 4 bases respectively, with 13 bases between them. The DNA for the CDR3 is TGTGCCAGCAGCCTACCCGGTGGAGGCACTGAAGCTTTCTTT. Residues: CASSLPGGGTEAFF.

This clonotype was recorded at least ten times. CDR3 nucleotides: TGTGCCAGCAGCTTAGATATTAGCGAGGTATACGAGCAGTACTTC. This encodes CASSLDISEVYEQYF. The V and J genes are TRBV7-2 and TRBJ2-7; D might be TRBD2 (5 bases). This CDR3 spans 15 amino acids. V lost 1 base and J lost 4, with 14 bases in between. Per the germline V gene, CDR1 is SGHTA and CDR2 is FQGNSA.

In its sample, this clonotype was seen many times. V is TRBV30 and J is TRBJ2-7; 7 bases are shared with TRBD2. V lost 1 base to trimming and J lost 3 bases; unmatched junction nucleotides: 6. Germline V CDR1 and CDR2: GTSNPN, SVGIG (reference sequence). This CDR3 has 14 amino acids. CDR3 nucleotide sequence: TGTGCCTGGAGTGAATGGGAGGGCAGCTACGAGCAGTACTTC. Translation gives CAWSEWEGSYEQYF.

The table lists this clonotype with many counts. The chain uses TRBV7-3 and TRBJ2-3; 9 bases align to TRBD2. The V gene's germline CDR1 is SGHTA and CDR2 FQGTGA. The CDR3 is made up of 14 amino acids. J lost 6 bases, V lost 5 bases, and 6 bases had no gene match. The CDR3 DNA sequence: TGTGCCAGCAGCCCCGGCGGGGGGGCGGATACGCAGTATTTT. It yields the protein CASSPGGGADTQYF.